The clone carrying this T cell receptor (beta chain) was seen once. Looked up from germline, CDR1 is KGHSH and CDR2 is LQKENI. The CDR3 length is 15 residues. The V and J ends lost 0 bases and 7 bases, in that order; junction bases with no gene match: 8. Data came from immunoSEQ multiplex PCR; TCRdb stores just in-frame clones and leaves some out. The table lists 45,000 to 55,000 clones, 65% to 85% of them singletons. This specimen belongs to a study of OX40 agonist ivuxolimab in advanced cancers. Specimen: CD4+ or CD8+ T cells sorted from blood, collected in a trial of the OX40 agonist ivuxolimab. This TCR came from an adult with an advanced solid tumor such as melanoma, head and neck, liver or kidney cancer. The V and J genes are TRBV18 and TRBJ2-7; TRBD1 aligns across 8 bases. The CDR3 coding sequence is TGTGCCAGCTCACCACCGTCAGGGGGCGCGAGGGAGCAGTACTTC. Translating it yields CASSPPSGGAREQYF.